This entry describes one TCR beta chain. Antigen specificity is unknown. This entry comes from a study of type 1 regulatory T cells. TCRdb re-analysed the reads in MiXCR, keeping a single row per CDR3 protein. The top ten clones hold 1.5% to 2% of a sample with roughly 62,000 distinct CDR3 sequences, over 50% of them seen once. V was pared by 2 bases and J by 0 bases, with 17 bases of the junction left unmatched. CDR1 is MGHRA and CDR2 is YSYEKL in the germline V gene. The CDR3 is 20 amino acids. J is TRBJ1-1 and V is TRBV4-1; 8 nucleotides align to TRBD1. The material sequenced was cultured non-Tr1 T cells, either the whole culture or a sorted T cell fraction (not recorded which). The receptor's source is a human donor in good health. The CDR3 nucleotides read TGCGCCAGCAGCCAATTTTCGGGACAGGCGGGTTTGGTTGTGAACACTGAAGCTTTCTTT. It translates to CASSQFSGQAGLVVNTEAFF.